Below, one T cell receptor beta chain is given with its context. This record comes from a study of blood T cell repertoires in COVID-19. Study-wide context: T cells, B-cell-depleted T cells, or PBMCs supplied cDNA or gDNA.

Sequencing was performed with immunoSEQ multiplex PCR; in TCRdb, only in-frame clones are kept and a portion is missing. Of around 300,000 clones listed, about 86% are singletons. In germline, CDR1 is SQVTM, CDR2 ANQGSEA. Trimming removed 4 bases at V and 9 bases at J, with 15 bases between. This CDR3 is 12 amino acids long. The sample taken for sequencing was peripheral blood. The receptor comes from a woman in her twenties or thirties who had recovered from COVID-19. The chain links TRBV29-1 to TRBJ1-2; weak D call: TRBD1 (6 bases). Here the CDR3 reads CSVAGQGLRYTF. In DNA, the CDR3 is TGCAGCGTTGCAGGGCAGGGGTTGCGCTACACCTTC.